Below are 13 T cell receptor beta chains sequenced from a single sample in a study of identical twins. A single record per CDR3 protein comes from TCRdb applying MiXCR to the 5' RACE reads. The table has some 660,000 distinct CDR3 sequences, 8% to 9% seen once; the top ten hold around 0.95%. These data were also reused for a study on yellow fever vaccine responses in identical twins.

Sequencing was done on a sample of PBMCs. The receptors were gathered from a woman younger than 30 in good health.

Many counts were recorded for this clonotype. This sequence joins TRBV6-5 and TRBJ2-7, with D perhaps given as TRBD1 or TRBD2 (5 bases each). There are 15 residues in the CDR3. Germline V gene sequence: CDR1 MNHEY, CDR2 SVGAGI. V dropped 0 bases and J dropped 0 bases, with 9 bases sitting between them. Here the CDR3 reads CASSYSRGDSYEQYF. Here the CDR3 DNA reads TGTGCCAGCAGTTACTCGAGAGGGGACTCCTACGAGCAGTACTTC.

This clonotype was seen only a few times. The CDR3 DNA follows: TGTGCCAGCAGCTTTGCAGGGCCCGAGCAGTACTTC. It codes for CASSFAGPEQYF. The chain links TRBV7-9 to TRBJ2-7; perhaps TRBD1 as D (5 bases). The germline V and J ends were trimmed by 3 bases and 6 bases, with 9 bases remaining between them. The CDR3 runs to 12 residues. Germline-derived CDR1 and CDR2 are SEHNR and FQNEAQ (reference sequence).

This clonotype was detected a few times. J is TRBJ2-3 and V is TRBV25-1, with TRBD2 matching 10 bases. V dropped 8 bases and J dropped 6; count of bases not matched to a gene: 5. This CDR3 comprises 13 residues. The germline CDR1 and CDR2 sequences are MGHDK and SYGVNS. CDR3 protein: CASGKTSGDTQYF. CDR3 in DNA: TGTGCCAGCGGTAAGACTAGCGGGGATACGCAGTATTTT. Full variable domain (missing parts from reference TRBV25-1 and TRBJ2-3): EADIYQTPRYLVIGTGKKITLECSQTMGHDKMYWYQQDPGMELHLIHYSYGVNSTEKGDLSSESTVSRIRTEHFPLTLESARPSHTSQYLCASGKTSGDTQYFGPGTRLTVL.

This clonotype was observed many times. V gene TRBV28 combines with J gene TRBJ2-7; D remains ambiguous. Germline CDR1 is MDHEN and CDR2 is SYDVKM. CDR3 length equals 12 residues. CDR3 sequence: CAWTESSYEQYF. The CDR3 region has the DNA TGTGCGTGGACGGAGAGCTCCTACGAGCAGTACTTC.

This clonotype was observed a few times. The chain joins TRBV29-1 to TRBJ1-1; no firm D call. The CDR3 contains 17 residues. With 3 bases removed from V and 6 bases from J, the gap between germline ends came to 26 bases. CDR1 and CDR2 (germline): SQVTM, ANQGSEA. The CDR3: CSVDLPQFVWEAPEAFF. CDR3 nucleotides: TGCAGCGTTGACCTCCCGCAGTTCGTTTGGGAGGCCCCTGAAGCTTTCTTT.

V gene TRBV6-6 combines with J gene TRBJ2-7; unclear D gene. From germline, CDR1 is MNHNY and CDR2 SVGAGI (reference sequence). The CDR3 spans 12 residues. V lost 5 bases to trimming and J lost 6 bases, with 11 bases between them. The CDR3 region has the DNA TGTGCCAGCAGTCTGCTTGTCGGCGAGCAGTACTTC. It specifies CASSLLVGEQYF.

The CDR3 reads CASSMKRGMDTQYF. The CDR3 nucleotides are TGTGCCAGTAGTATGAAGCGGGGTATGGATACGCAGTATTTT. V is TRBV19 and J is TRBJ2-3; TRBD2 aligns across 7 bases. This CDR3 contains 14 residues. CDR1 LNHDA and CDR2 SQIVND come from the germline V gene (reference sequence). After removal of 3 bases from V and 6 bases from J, the junction contained 6 bases not matched to a gene.

The chain carries TRBV2 and TRBJ2-7, with 13 nucleotides matching TRBD2. CDR1 is SNHLY and CDR2 is FYNNEI in the germline V gene. The CDR3 spans 14 residues. J lost 7 bases, V lost 4 bases, and 4 bases had no gene match. CDR3 loop: CASSVGLAGREQYF. The CDR3 coding sequence is TGTGCCAGCAGTGTGGGACTAGCGGGAAGAGAGCAGTACTTC.

The rearrangement links TRBV5-1 to TRBJ2-5; D remains unclear. CDR3 length: 14 amino acids. Between the trimmed V and J ends, which lost 5 bases and 3 bases, there was a span of 14 bases. Per the germline V gene, CDR1 is SGHRS and CDR2 is YFSETQ. CDR3 nucleotide sequence: TGCGCCAGCAGACTGATCCCCAATGAAGAGACCCAGTACTTC. Translation gives CASRLIPNEETQYF. Full variable domain (outside the CDR3, taken from reference TRBV5-1 and TRBJ2-5): KAGVTQTPRYLIKTRGQQVTLSCSPISGHRSVSWYQQTPGQGLQFLFEYFSETQRNKGNFPGRFSGRQFSNSRSEMNVSTLELGDSALYLCASRLIPNEETQYFGPGTRLLVL.

The chain joins TRBV4-1 to TRBJ2-7; 10 bases agree with TRBD2. There are 16 residues in the CDR3. Germline loops: CDR1 MGHRA, CDR2 YSYEKL. Trimming cost V 2 bases and J 4 bases; bases outside gene matches: 8. CDR3 coding DNA: TGCGCCAGCAGCCAACTAGCGGGAGCGCTCGAGTACGAGCAGTACTTC. The encoded protein is CASSQLAGALEYEQYF.

The chain employs TRBV27 and TRBJ2-5; tentative D call: TRBD2 (5 bases). This CDR3 region has 13 residues. Germline V gene lookup returns CDR1 MNHEY and CDR2 SMNVEV (reference sequence). V shed 1 base and J shed 5 bases, with 8 bases lying between them. The CDR3 protein is CASSLFGEETQYF. The CDR3 bases are TGTGCCAGCAGTTTATTCGGGGAGGAGACCCAGTACTTC.

The CDR3 sequence: CAIRDLGQSNTDTQYF. Written as DNA, the CDR3 is TGTGCCATCAGGGACCTAGGGCAATCTAACACAGATACGCAGTATTTT. This rearrangement joins TRBV10-3 to TRBJ2-3; unclear D gene. Trimming pared 6 bases from V and 2 bases from J, leaving 18 bases between. The germline V gene has CDR1 ENHRY and CDR2 SYGVKD. This CDR3 spans 16 amino acids.

This clonotype was detected many times. V gene TRBV5-6 combines with J gene TRBJ2-1, with D uncertain. The germline CDR1 and CDR2 sequences are SGHDT and YYEEEE. This CDR3 is 13 amino acids long. V lost 3 bases, J lost 6 bases, and 10 bases lay in between. CDR3 sequence reads: CASSWSEGNEQFF. The CDR3 bases are TGTGCCAGCAGCTGGTCTGAAGGCAATGAGCAGTTCTTC.